The 13 T cell receptor beta chains reported below all come from one sample, sequenced in a study of T cell responses to AZD1222 COVID-19 vaccine. Assay: immunoSEQ multiplex PCR; the TCRdb copy retains only in-frame clones and omits some. The sample holds around 140,000 clones, 85% to 95% seen once. Sequencing used peripheral blood, obtained after recovery from COVID-19. The receptors come from an adult who had recovered from COVID-19.

This chain links TRBV29-1 with TRBJ1-2; no reliable D call. Trimming took off 7 bases at V and 0 bases at J, with 9 bases between the two ends. Germline CDR1 SQVTM, CDR2 ANQGSEA. This CDR3 comprises 12 residues. CDR3 region: CSGQAANYGYTF. The CDR3 bases are TGCAGCGGCCAAGCTGCTAACTATGGCTACACCTTC.

V and J are TRBV6-5 and TRBJ1-1; D is unclear. Trimming shortened V by 5 bases and J by 1 base, and 11 bases separated the two germline ends. From germline, CDR1 is MNHEY and CDR2 SVGAGI. The CDR3 sequence is 14 residues long. The CDR3 region has the DNA TGTGCCAGCAGTCATGACCTGGAGAACACTGAAGCTTTCTTT. Amino acids: CASSHDLENTEAFF.

This sequence joins TRBV3-1 (or the pseudogene TRBV3-2) and TRBJ2-3, with 10 positions matching TRBD2. Losses at the gene ends were 4 bases for V and 2 bases for J; bases not matched to a gene: 6. This CDR3 contains 16 residues. The V gene's germline CDR1 is LGHDT and CDR2 YNNKEL (reference sequence). The CDR3: CASSRLLAGFTDTQYF. The CDR3 nucleotides read TGTGCCAGCAGCCGACTACTAGCGGGGTTCACAGATACGCAGTATTTT.

This clone is a singleton in its sample. The chain carries TRBV28 and TRBJ2-5, with D possibly being TRBD2 (6 bases). The V end lost 6 bases, the J end lost 2 bases, and 13 bases lay between the germline ends. This CDR3 has 14 amino acids. The germline V gene has CDR1 MDHEN and CDR2 SYDVKM. The CDR3: CASRSPSAQETQYF. CDR3 nucleotides: TGTGCCAGCAGGTCCCCTAGCGCTCAAGAGACCCAGTACTTC.

The rearrangement links TRBV7-9 to TRBJ1-4; D unclear. The CDR3 spans 15 residues. Germline-derived CDR1 and CDR2 are SEHNR and FQNEAQ (reference sequence). V shed 1 base and J shed 7 bases, with 13 bases lying between them. The CDR3 DNA follows: TGTGCCAGCAGCTTAGGGAGGGCGTCGGGTGAAAAACTGTTTTTT. It codes for CASSLGRASGEKLFF.

J is TRBJ1-2 and V is TRBV24-1; tentative D call: TRBD1 (5 bases). The CDR3 runs to 13 residues. V lost 7 bases and J lost 4, with 12 bases in between. The germline gives CDR1 KGHDR, CDR2 SFDVKD. CDR3 bases: TGTGCCACCAGCGAGGGGAGGGGCTATGGCTACACCTTC. Residues: CATSEGRGYGYTF.

This chain joins TRBV27 and TRBJ2-7, with D unresolved. V was trimmed by 5 bases and J by 9 bases, leaving 8 bases between them. The V gene's germline CDR1 is MNHEY and CDR2 SMNVEV (reference sequence). The CDR3 length is 10 residues. CDR3 nucleotides: TGTGCCAGCAGTCTGGTTGGGCAGTACTTC. It yields the protein CASSLVGQYF.

The chain recombines TRBV18 with TRBJ1-1; D ambiguous. This CDR3 is built from 16 residues. The ends were cut back, 4 bases at V and 0 bases at J, with 15 bases in the middle. Germline CDR1 and CDR2: KGHSH and LQKENI. As DNA, the CDR3 is TGTGCCAGCTCACAAACCTCCGGGCCATTGAACACTGAAGCTTTCTTT. Translation gives CASSQTSGPLNTEAFF.

This chain joins TRBV28 and TRBJ1-2, with unresolved D. V lost 3 bases and J lost 5, with 10 bases in between. This CDR3 contains 13 residues. Germline-derived CDR1 and CDR2 are MDHEN and SYDVKM. The CDR3 loop reads CASSLTPPYGYTF. In nucleotides, the CDR3 is TGTGCCAGCAGTTTGACACCTCCGTATGGCTACACCTTC.

V usage is TRBV11-2 and J usage is TRBJ1-1, with no clear D. Germline V lookup: CDR1 SGHAT, CDR2 FQNNGV. Trimming removed 0 bases at V and 8 bases at J, with 7 bases between. CDR3 size: 12 residues. This chain's CDR3 is CASSLDIGEAFF. For the CDR3, the DNA is TGTGCCAGCAGCTTAGATATCGGGGAAGCTTTCTTT. Complete variable domain (other parts from reference TRBV11-2 and TRBJ1-1): EAGVAQSPRYKIIEKRQSVAFWCNPISGHATLYWYQQILGQGPKLLIQFQNNGVVDDSQLPKDRFSAERLKGVDSTLKIQPAKLEDSAVYLCASSLDIGEAFFGQGTRLTVV.

This clone was recorded only once. The rearrangement links TRBV29-1 to TRBJ2-3; D is possibly TRBD1 (5 bases). CDR1 is SQVTM, CDR2 ANQGSEA, per germline. This CDR3 comprises 13 residues. V was clipped by 7 bases and J by 0 bases, with 11 bases between them. CDR3 nucleotide sequence: TGCAGCGGGAGACAGACTAGCACAGATACGCAGTATTTT. It codes for CSGRQTSTDTQYF.

The count of this clone is one. The V and J genes are TRBV2 and TRBJ1-1; 7 bases map to TRBD1. This CDR3 has 14 amino acids. CDR1 and CDR2 from the germline V gene are SNHLY and FYNNEI. V trimming: 6 bases; J trimming: 0 bases; junction bases outside the gene matches: 4. The CDR3 protein is CASSAQGMNTEAFF. CDR3 sequence (DNA): TGTGCCAGCAGCGCACAGGGGATGAACACTGAAGCTTTCTTT.

The chain links TRBV2 to TRBJ1-4; TRBD1 is a possible D gene (6 bases). In germline, CDR1 is SNHLY, CDR2 FYNNEI. The CDR3 consists of 12 residues. Trimming cost V 10 bases and J 4 bases, with 10 bases left between them. CDR3 DNA sequence: TGTGCCATGGGGGCGGGTAATGAAAAACTGTTTTTT. Protein: CAMGAGNEKLFF.